These 9 T cell receptor beta chains were all obtained from the same sample, sequenced in a study of CD8 T cell repertoires and HIV-1 epitope variants. Produced via immunoSEQ multiplex PCR; TCRdb's table is partial and in-frame only. The repertoire holds about 5,600 clones, around 63% seen once, with approximately 45% in the top ten. These receptors are not linked to any known antigen. Sequenced material: cultured CD8+ T cells derived from PBMCs. Every receptor here comes from a male donor with HIV.

This clone is labeled medium-sized. J is TRBJ2-6 and V is TRBV6-5, with 8 bases lining up with TRBD1. The V gene's germline CDR1 is MNHEY and CDR2 SVGAGI. This CDR3 is built from 16 residues. Trimming at V came to 2 bases and at J to 0 bases, leaving 0 bases not matched to a gene. CDR3 in amino acids: CASSYTGGSGANVLTF. The CDR3 DNA reads as TGTGCCAGCAGTTACACAGGGGGCTCTGGGGCCAACGTCCTGACTTTC.

The chain uses TRBV5-5 and TRBJ2-3; TRBD1 matches at 8 bases. V shed 5 bases, J shed 0 bases, and the junction held 17 bases outside the gene matches. CDR3 length: 19 amino acids. CDR1 and CDR2 from the germline V gene are SGHKS and YYEKEE (reference sequence). The CDR3 nucleotides are TGTGCCAGCAGTCTTCTTCCCGGTCAGGGGGCGGAAAGCACAGATACGCAGTATTTT. Its translation is CASSLLPGQGAESTDTQYF.

This chain uses TRBV19 with TRBJ2-7; D is uncertain. The CDR3 has 15 residues. V was pared by 3 bases and J by 3 bases, with 15 bases between. Germline V gene sequence: CDR1 LNHDA, CDR2 SQIVND (reference sequence). CDR3 amino acids: CASSISRSLYYEQYF. CDR3 bases: TGTGCCAGTAGTATCTCCAGGTCGCTATACTACGAGCAGTACTTC.

V and J are TRBV9 and TRBJ2-1; TRBD2 matches 9 bases. Germline assignment: CDR1 SGDLS and CDR2 YYNGEE. The CDR3 runs to 14 residues. J gave up 7 bases and V 2 bases, and 4 bases lay outside the gene matches. The CDR3 loop is CASSVRGGFNEQFF. DNA for the CDR3: TGTGCCAGCAGCGTGCGGGGGGGATTTAATGAGCAGTTCTTC.

The V and J genes are TRBV7-2 and TRBJ2-7; TRBD2 aligns across 7 bases. Unmatched junction bases numbered 11, after V lost 3 bases and J lost 3 bases. CDR3 length equals 16 residues. Germline CDR1 is SGHTA and CDR2 is FQGNSA. Here the CDR3 DNA reads TGTGCCAGCAGCTTGGCCGGGACTACTTTCCTCTACGAGCAGTACTTC. Protein: CASSLAGTTFLYEQYF.

This clone was counted a few times. The V gene is TRBV7-2, the J gene TRBJ2-5, with a weak D call TRBD1 (8 bases). The germline V and J ends were trimmed by 5 bases and 3 bases, with 13 bases remaining between them. Germline assignment: CDR1 SGHTA and CDR2 FQGNSA. There are 14 residues in the CDR3. The CDR3 spells CASSVTGGEETQYF. The CDR3 region has the DNA TGTGCCAGCAGCGTAACAGGGGGGGAAGAGACCCAGTACTTC.

The chain uses TRBV5-1 and TRBJ2-3; D possibly uses TRBD1 or TRBD2 (5 bases each). CDR3 length: 16 amino acids. The germline V and J ends were trimmed by 4 bases and 3 bases, with 18 bases remaining between them. Germline V CDR1 and CDR2: SGHRS, YFSETQ. The CDR3 is CASSPGGSRSTDTQYF. The CDR3 DNA follows: TGCGCCAGCAGCCCTGGGGGATCCCGGAGTACAGATACGCAGTATTTT. The whole variable domain, filled in from reference TRBV5-1 and TRBJ2-3, reads KAGVTQTPRYLIKTRGQQVTLSCSPISGHRSVSWYQQTPGQGLQFLFEYFSETQRNKGNFPGRFSGRQFSNSRSEMNVSTLELGDSALYLCASSPGGSRSTDTQYFGPGTRLTVL.

This clone was seen just once. The chain joins TRBV5-1 to TRBJ2-3; D is undetermined. The CDR3 runs to 14 residues. V lost 2 bases and J lost 2, with 9 bases in between. Germline CDR1 and CDR2: SGHRS and YFSETQ. As DNA, the CDR3 is TGCGCCAGCAGCTTTGATAAGACCACAGATACGCAGTATTTT. It translates to CASSFDKTTDTQYF.

This clone was counted between two and nine times. CDR3 loop: CASSQDRANSPLHF. DNA of the CDR3: TGTGCCAGCAGCCAAGATAGAGCTAATTCACCCCTCCACTTT. The genes are TRBV4-2 and TRBJ1-6; D is uncertain. This CDR3 spans 14 amino acids. Trimming stripped 0 bases from V and 6 bases from J, with 6 bases between. Germline V lookup: CDR1 LGHNA, CDR2 YNFKEQ.